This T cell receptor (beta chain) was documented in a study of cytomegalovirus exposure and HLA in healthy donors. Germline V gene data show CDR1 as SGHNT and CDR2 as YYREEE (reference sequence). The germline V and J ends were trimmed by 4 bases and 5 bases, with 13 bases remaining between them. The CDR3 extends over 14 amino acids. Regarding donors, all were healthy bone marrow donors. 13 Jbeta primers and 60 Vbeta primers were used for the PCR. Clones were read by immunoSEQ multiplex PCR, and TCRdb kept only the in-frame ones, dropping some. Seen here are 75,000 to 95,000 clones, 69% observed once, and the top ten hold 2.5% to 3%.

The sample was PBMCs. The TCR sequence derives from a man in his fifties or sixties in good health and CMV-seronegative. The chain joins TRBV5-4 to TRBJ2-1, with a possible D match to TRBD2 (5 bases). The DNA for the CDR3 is TGTGCCAGCAGCACAACGAAGGGAGACAATGAGCAGTTCTTC. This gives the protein CASSTTKGDNEQFF.